This is a list of T cell receptor beta chains from one sample in a study of chemoradiotherapy in HPV16-positive cancers. Clones were sequenced by immunoSEQ multiplex PCR, and TCRdb holds only the in-frame ones, with some missing. The sample yields over 30,000 clones, roughly nine tenths seen once. The material sequenced was blood, taken from a patient who underwent chemoradiotherapy. Source of these receptors: a human donor with HPV-associated anogenital cancer. The CDR3 runs from the conserved cysteine through the conserved F or W. The D gene is left open where the match is weak. Expanded clones get a size class; other rows say once, few or many, or leave the size out.

V,J,size,D,CDR3,DNA
TRBV11-2,TRBJ1-3,-,TRBD1,CASSSLRGLGNTIYF,TGTGCCAGCAGCTCACTCAGGGGGCTCGGAAACACCATATATTTT
TRBV28,TRBJ1-5,-,-,CASNEDNNQPQHF,TGTGCCAGCAATGAGGATAACAATCAGCCCCAGCATTTT
TRBV4-2,TRBJ2-2,-,TRBD2,CASSQEERGGSGELFF,TGTGCCAGCAGCCAAGAGGAGCGGGGGGGGAGCGGGGAGCTGTTTTTT
TRBV6-1,TRBJ1-5,-,-,CASSATVNQPQHF,TGTGCCAGCAGTGCGACAGTTAACCAGCCCCAGCATTTT
TRBV15,TRBJ2-7,-,TRBD1,CATSRGDRTPHEQYF,TGTGCCACCAGCAGAGGGGACAGAACTCCCCACGAGCAGTACTTC
TRBV6-1,TRBJ1-6,-,TRBD1,CASMWTGRNSPLHF,TGTGCCAGCATGTGGACAGGGAGAAATTCACCCCTCCACTTT
TRBV19,TRBJ1-1,-,-,CASSNGVGGYGEAFF,TGTGCCAGTAGTAATGGGGTTGGGGGCTATGGTGAAGCTTTCTTT
TRBV2,TRBJ2-6,-,-,CASSGTDPTGANVLTF,TGTGCCAGCAGTGGGACTGACCCGACTGGGGCCAACGTCCTGACTTTC
TRBV6-5,TRBJ1-4,-,-,CASSYSLGRIEKLFF,TGTGCCAGCAGTTACTCTCTAGGCCGTATCGAAAAACTGTTTTTT
TRBV11-2,TRBJ2-7,once,-,CASSSTEFSEQYF,TGTGCCAGCAGCTCCACGGAATTCTCCGAGCAGTACTTC
TRBV9,TRBJ1-1,-,TRBD1,CASNPTGGTEAFF,TGTGCCAGCAACCCGACAGGGGGGACTGAAGCTTTCTTT
TRBV9,TRBJ2-2,-,-,CASSVRAQGGENGELFF,TGTGCCAGCAGCGTTCGGGCACAGGGAGGGGAGAACGGGGAGCTGTTTTTT
TRBV11-3,TRBJ2-3,-,-,CASSFQRTDTQYF,TGTGCCAGCAGCTTCCAGCGCACAGATACGCAGTATTTT
TRBV5-6,TRBJ1-2,-,TRBD1,CASRGQGATYDYGYTF,TGTGCCAGCCGTGGACAGGGGGCAACCTACGACTATGGCTACACCTTC
TRBV6-6,TRBJ1-5,once,TRBD1,CASSYASTGPSQPQHF,TGTGCCAGCAGTTACGCCTCGACAGGGCCGAGTCAGCCCCAGCATTTT
TRBV6-5,TRBJ2-7,-,-,CASSYGQGSNEQYF,TGTGCCAGCAGTTACGGGCAGGGAAGCAACGAGCAGTACTTC
TRBV9,TRBJ2-1,-,TRBD1,CASSGQGDEQFF,TGTGCCAGCAGCGGTCAGGGGGACGAGCAGTTCTTC
TRBV7-2,TRBJ2-1,once,TRBD2,CASSLRPSGGPSYNEQFF,TGTGCCAGCAGCTTACGTCCTAGCGGGGGCCCATCCTACAATGAGCAGTTCTTC
TRBV28,TRBJ1-1,few,TRBD1,CASRRGQGINTEAFF,TGTGCCAGCAGACGAGGACAGGGGATTAACACTGAAGCTTTCTTT
TRBV4-2,TRBJ1-1,once,-,CASSQAGRGFAEAFF,TGTGCCAGCAGCCAAGCTGGCAGGGGATTTGCTGAAGCTTTCTTT
TRBV29-1,TRBJ2-5,once,-,CSHRTEETQYF,TGCAGCCACCGGACCGAAGAGACCCAGTACTTC
TRBV9,TRBJ2-1,-,TRBD2,CASGEGHIDEQFF,TGTGCCAGCGGGGAGGGCCATATCGATGAGCAGTTCTTC
TRBV10-3,TRBJ1-2,once,-,CAISTQGNRPDSYGYTF,TGTGCCATCAGTACGCAGGGAAACCGCCCGGATTCCTATGGCTACACCTTC
TRBV6-5,TRBJ1-1,few,TRBD1,CASSSRTGNTEAFF,TGTGCCAGCAGTTCCCGGACAGGTAACACTGAAGCTTTCTTT
TRBV5-4,TRBJ1-2,-,TRBD1,CASSQGGPYGYTF,TGTGCCAGCAGCCAGGGGGGTCCCTATGGCTACACCTTC
TRBV19,TRBJ1-4,-,-,CASSMQGKNEKLFF,TGTGCCAGTAGTATGCAGGGGAAAAATGAAAAACTGTTTTTT
TRBV10-3,TRBJ1-2,-,-,CAISDEGNYRYTF,TGTGCCATCAGTGATGAGGGGAATTATCGCTACACCTTC
TRBV27,TRBJ2-7,-,-,CASSWDSTTSVQYF,TGTGCCAGCAGTTGGGACTCAACTACGAGCGTGCAGTACTTC
TRBV7-2,TRBJ2-4,-,-,CASSLVGGGMDIQYF,TGTGCCAGCAGCTTAGTCGGAGGGGGCATGGACATTCAGTACTTC